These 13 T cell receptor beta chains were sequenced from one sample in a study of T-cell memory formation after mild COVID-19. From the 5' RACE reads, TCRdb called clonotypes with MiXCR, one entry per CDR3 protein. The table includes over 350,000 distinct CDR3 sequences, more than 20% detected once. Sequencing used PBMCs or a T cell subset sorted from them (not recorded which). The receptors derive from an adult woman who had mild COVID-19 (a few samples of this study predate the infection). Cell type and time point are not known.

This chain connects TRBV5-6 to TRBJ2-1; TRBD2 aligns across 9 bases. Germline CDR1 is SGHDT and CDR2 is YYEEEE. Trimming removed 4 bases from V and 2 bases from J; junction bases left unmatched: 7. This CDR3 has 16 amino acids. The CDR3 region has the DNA TGTGCCAGCAGCCTCCTCCCTAGCGGGGCCTACAATGAGCAGTTCTTC. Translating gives CASSLLPSGAYNEQFF.

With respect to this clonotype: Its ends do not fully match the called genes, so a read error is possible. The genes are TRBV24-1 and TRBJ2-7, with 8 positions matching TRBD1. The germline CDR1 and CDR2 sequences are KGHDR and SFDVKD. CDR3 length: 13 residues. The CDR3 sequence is CTTSETGAYEQYF. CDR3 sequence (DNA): TGTACCACCAGTGAGACAGGGGCCTACGAGCAGTACTTC.

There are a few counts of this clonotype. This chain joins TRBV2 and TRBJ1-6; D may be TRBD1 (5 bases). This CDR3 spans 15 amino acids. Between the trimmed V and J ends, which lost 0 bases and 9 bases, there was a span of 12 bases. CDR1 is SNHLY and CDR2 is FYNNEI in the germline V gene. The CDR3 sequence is CASSEASGLASPLHF. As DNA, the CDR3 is TGTGCCAGCAGTGAAGCGTCAGGGTTGGCTTCACCCCTCCACTTT. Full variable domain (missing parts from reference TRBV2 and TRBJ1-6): EPEVTQTPSHQVTQMGQEVILRCVPISNHLYFYWYRQILGQKVEFLVSFYNNEISEKSEIFDDQFSVERPDGSNFTLKIRSTKLEDSAMYFCASSEASGLASPLHFGNGTRLTVT.

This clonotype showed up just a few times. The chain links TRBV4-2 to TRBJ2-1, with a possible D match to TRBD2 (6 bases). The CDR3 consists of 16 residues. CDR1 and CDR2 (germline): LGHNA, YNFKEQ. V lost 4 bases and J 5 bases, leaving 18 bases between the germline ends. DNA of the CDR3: TGTGCCAGCAGCCCATTCGGGGGAACAGACCACAATGAGCAGTTCTTC. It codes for CASSPFGGTDHNEQFF.

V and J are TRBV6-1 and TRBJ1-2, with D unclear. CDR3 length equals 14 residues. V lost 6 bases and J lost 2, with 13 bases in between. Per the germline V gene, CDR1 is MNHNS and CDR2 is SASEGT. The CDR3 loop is CASSLRAANYGYTF. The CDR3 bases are TGTGCCAGCAGCCTAAGGGCAGCCAACTATGGCTACACCTTC.

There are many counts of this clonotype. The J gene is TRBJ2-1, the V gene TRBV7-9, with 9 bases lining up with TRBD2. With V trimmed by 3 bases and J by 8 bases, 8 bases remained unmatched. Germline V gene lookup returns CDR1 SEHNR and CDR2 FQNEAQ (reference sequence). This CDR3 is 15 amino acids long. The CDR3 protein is CASSLRSGSRDEQFF. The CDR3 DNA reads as TGTGCCAGCAGCTTGCGTAGCGGGAGTCGCGATGAGCAGTTCTTC.

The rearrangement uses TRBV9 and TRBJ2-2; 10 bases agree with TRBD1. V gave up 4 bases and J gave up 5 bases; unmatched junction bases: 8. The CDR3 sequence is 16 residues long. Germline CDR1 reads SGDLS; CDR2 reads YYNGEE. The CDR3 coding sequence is TGTGCCAGCAGCTCCGAGACAGGGGGCTGGACCGGGGAGCTGTTTTTT. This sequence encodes CASSSETGGWTGELFF. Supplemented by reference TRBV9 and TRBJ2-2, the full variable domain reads DSGVTQTPKHLITATGQRVTLRCSPRSGDLSVYWYQQSLDQGLQFLIQYYNGEERAKGNILERFSAQQFPDLHSELNLSSLELGDSALYFCASSSETGGWTGELFFGEGSRLTVL.

CDR3 nucleotide sequence: TGTGCCAGCAGCTTAGACGAGCGGAGCTATGGCTACACCTTC. Translation gives CASSLDERSYGYTF. V usage is TRBV7-3 and J usage is TRBJ1-2, with no clear D. This CDR3 region has 14 residues. Germline V gives CDR1 SGHTA, CDR2 FQGTGA. V lost 2 bases and J lost 4, with 11 bases in between.

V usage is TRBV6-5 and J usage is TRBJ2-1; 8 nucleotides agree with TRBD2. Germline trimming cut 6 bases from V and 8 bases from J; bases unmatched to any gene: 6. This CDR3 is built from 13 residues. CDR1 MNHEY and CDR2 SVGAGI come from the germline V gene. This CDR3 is CASRSGSRDEQFF. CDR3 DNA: TGTGCCAGCAGGAGCGGGAGTCGCGATGAGCAGTTCTTC.

The CDR3 bases are TGTGCCACCCAGACAGGGGTGGGTCAGCCCCAGCATTTT. This gives the protein CATQTGVGQPQHF. J is TRBJ1-5 and V is TRBV24-1; TRBD1 matches at 8 bases. The length of the CDR3 is 13 residues. Germline-derived CDR1 and CDR2 are KGHDR and SFDVKD. The junction had 6 bases not matched to a gene; V was cut back by 9 bases and J by 6 bases.

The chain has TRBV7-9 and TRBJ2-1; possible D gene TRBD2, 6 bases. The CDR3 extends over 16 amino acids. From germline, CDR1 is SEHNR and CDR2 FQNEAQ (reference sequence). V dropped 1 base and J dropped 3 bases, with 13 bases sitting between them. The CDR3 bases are TGTGCCAGCAGCTTAGTCGGGGGAGCTGGCTACAATGAGCAGTTCTTC. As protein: CASSLVGGAGYNEQFF.

CDR3 bases: TGTGCCAGTACTCCCAAGGCAGGGGTGTTGGATGAGCAGTTCTTC. It is translated as CASTPKAGVLDEQFF. The chain has TRBV19 and TRBJ2-1; weak D call: TRBD1 (6 bases). CDR3 length equals 15 residues. Germline V gene lookup returns CDR1 LNHDA and CDR2 SQIVND (reference sequence). V was clipped by 7 bases and J by 8 bases, with 21 bases between them.

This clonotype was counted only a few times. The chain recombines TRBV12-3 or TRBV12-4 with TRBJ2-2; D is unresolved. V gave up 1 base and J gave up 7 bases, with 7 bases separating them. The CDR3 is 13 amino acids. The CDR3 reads CASSLVLSGELFF. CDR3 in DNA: TGTGCCAGCAGTTTAGTTCTCAGCGGGGAGCTGTTTTTT.